The 5 T cell receptor beta chains given below trace back to one sample, sequenced in a study of blood T cell repertoires in COVID-19. Profiling relied on immunoSEQ multiplex PCR, and the TCRdb table lists in-frame clones only, not all of them. Of about 160,000 clones in the sample, about 88% were seen once. Sequenced material: peripheral blood. These receptors were taken from a woman aged 55-69 years with COVID-19, enrolled during active disease.

This chain connects TRBV5-1 to TRBJ2-1; 7 nucleotides match TRBD2. This CDR3 is 14 amino acids long. The junction had 9 bases not matched to a gene; V was cut back by 4 bases and J by 8 bases. Germline-derived CDR1 and CDR2 are SGHRS and YFSETQ. The CDR3 coding sequence is TGCGCCAGCAGCCCCACCGGGGGGAGGGATGAGCAGTTCTTC. Amino acids: CASSPTGGRDEQFF.

The CDR3 protein is CASSDLKRGESYEQYV. Written as DNA, the CDR3 is TGTGCCAGCAGTGATTTAAAGCGGGGGGAATCCTACGAGCAGTACGTC. The chain uses TRBV6-4 and TRBJ2-7, with 9 bases identical to TRBD2. Unmatched junction bases numbered 7, after V lost 3 bases and J lost 1 base. This CDR3 comprises 16 residues. The germline gives CDR1 MRHNA, CDR2 SNTAGT.

This chain joins TRBV19 and TRBJ2-2; no definite D call. V was clipped by 10 bases and J by 5 bases, with 17 bases between them. The germline V gene has CDR1 LNHDA and CDR2 SQIVND (reference sequence). The CDR3 has 14 amino acids. The CDR3 region is CATLPSRFTGELFF. DNA of the CDR3: TGTGCCACTCTTCCATCCCGGTTTACCGGGGAGCTGTTTTTT.

This chain uses TRBV19 with TRBJ2-3; 9 bases map to TRBD2. The V gene end was trimmed by 1 base and the J gene end by 1 base; junction bases not matched to a gene: 0. The CDR3 loop spans 15 amino acids. Germline assignment: CDR1 LNHDA and CDR2 SQIVND (reference sequence). The CDR3 loop is CASSIVAGGTDTQYF. For the CDR3, the DNA is TGTGCCAGTAGTATAGTAGCGGGAGGCACAGATACGCAGTATTTT.

V is TRBV19 and J is TRBJ1-2; 9 bases are shared with TRBD1. Trimming cost V 6 bases and J 3 bases; bases outside gene matches: 5. The germline V gene has CDR1 LNHDA and CDR2 SQIVND (reference sequence). This CDR3 has 14 residues. The CDR3, as DNA: TGTGCCAGTAGACCTGACAGGGGGGACTATGGCTACACCTTC. It encodes CASRPDRGDYGYTF.